The T cell receptor (beta chain) under discussion was sequenced for a study of cytomegalovirus exposure and HLA in healthy donors (dated by TCRdb to 2016 to 2017). General notes on the study: A later analysis indicated that the 130 or so validation repertoires were generated on the platform also employed for the roughly 720 repertoires of the first cohort. The study aimed to test whether signatures of past pathogen exposure could be identified by cataloging public T cell receptors. Along with the roughly 700-subject first cohort, a separate validation cohort of approximately 110 different subjects was used. High-throughput TCR immunosequencing, statistical association of individual TCRs with disease status, and machine learning were combined to predict cytomegalovirus infection status. The research as a whole found: The authors suggested that the approach could potentially be generalized to other disease states and immunological phenotypes. In vitro tests confirmed that three of the cytomegalovirus-associated TCR beta chains recognize cytomegalovirus antigens. A total of roughly 160 TCR beta chains were listed by the study as associated with cytomegalovirus. In both the original and validation cohorts, the classifier was reported to diagnose cytomegalovirus status with high specificity and sensitivity. Most TCR sequences were seen in very few donors, while some public TCRs were found in many individuals. A later analysis had no HLA typing for the validation cohort, so co-occurrence there was scored across all 120 or so repertoires. A later analysis found that TCRs clustered in the first cohort also tended to co-occur in the 100 to 150 validation repertoires, with approximately 94% of cluster scores above 0.

The donors were included in the validation cohort of some 120 subjects, a group kept apart from the 666-subject first cohort. The CDR3, from cysteine to phenylalanine, totals 14 residues. Just the 42-base CDR3 DNA is kept, in frame starting at base 1. V lost 7 bases and J lost 1 base, and the count of bases not matched to a germline gene is 6. CDR1 and CDR2 are read off the germline V gene (reference sequence) as MNHNY and SVGAGI. This clone has more than one count but fewer than ten. What antigen it recognizes has not been identified. The record has no base qualities; no much larger clone is one base away. Receptor libraries were prepared by the immunoSEQ multiplex PCR assay. Under the source paper's analysis protocol: A statistical classification framework was built for diagnosing cytomegalovirus status from the catalog of TCR beta chain sequences. TCRdb's version of the immuneACCESS table is confined to in-frame rearrangements and falls short of the full clone set. An unresolved V gene accounts for under half of the shortfall where checked; the remainder is of unknown origin. V and J calls plus clone size are reproduced from that table; the DNA served to infer D and trimming. For this sample the table gives 75,000 to 90,000 clones, of which 95% were detected only once. The ten biggest clones cover roughly 0.75% of the sample.

Sequenced input: PBMCs. The rearranged segments are TRBV6-6 and TRBJ1-2; TRBD1 aligns with 7 central bases. The receptor's source is a young woman in good health and CMV-seronegative. The DNA sequence is TGTGCCAGCACCCCGACAGGGCTTAACTATGGCTACACCTTC. Its translation is CASTPTGLNYGYTF.